Following are 32 T cell receptor beta chains from one sample sequenced in a study of graft-versus-host responses after intestinal transplantation. The table came from immunoSEQ multiplex PCR; TCRdb's copy has only in-frame clones and leaves some out. The data contain more than 9,500 clones, about 89% of them singletons. Time point noted: postoperative day 105 after intestinal transplantation (dayNNNN = postoperative day). This material consisted of PBMCs, taken 105 days after intestinal transplantation. Every receptor here comes from a human patient who received an intestinal transplant, so some T cells may come from the graft donor.

The chain joins TRBV18 to TRBJ1-1, with 7 positions matching TRBD1. The CDR3 has 14 amino acids. CDR1 KGHSH and CDR2 LQKENI come from the germline V gene. V lost 4 bases and J lost 6; bases outside the gene matches: 8. DNA for the CDR3: TGTGCCAGCTCACGACAGGGTGGTCATGCTGAAGCTTTCTTT. Its translation is CASSRQGGHAEAFF.

V gene TRBV27 combines with J gene TRBJ1-1; TRBD1 matches 8 bases. With V trimmed by 6 bases and J by 4 bases, 7 bases remained unmatched. CDR1 is MNHEY and CDR2 is SMNVEV in the germline V gene (reference sequence). The CDR3 contains 14 residues. CDR3 sequence reads: CASRPTQGATEAFF. The CDR3 DNA reads TGTGCCAGCAGACCAACTCAGGGGGCCACTGAAGCTTTCTTT.

J is TRBJ1-2 and V is TRBV10-3; no definite D call. The CDR3 has 14 residues. The V gene's germline CDR1 is ENHRY and CDR2 SYGVKD. V was shortened by 2 bases and J by 2 bases, with 9 bases between the two germline ends. Here the CDR3 DNA reads TGTGCCATCAGTGAGGGGAGCATAAACTATGGCTACACCTTC. This translates into CAISEGSINYGYTF.

This clone was detected a few times. V and J are TRBV6-6 and TRBJ2-1; D unresolved. This CDR3 spans 13 amino acids. V was cut by 6 bases and J by 0 bases, with 6 bases left in between. Germline V lookup: CDR1 MNHNY, CDR2 SVGAGI (reference sequence). CDR3 protein: CASSSDSYNEQFF. CDR3 bases: TGTGCCAGCAGCTCGGACTCCTACAATGAGCAGTTCTTC.

CDR3 nucleotides: TGTGCCAGCACAGGGAACTATGGCTACACCTTC. It codes for CASTGNYGYTF. The chain is built from TRBV6-1 and TRBJ1-2, with D perhaps TRBD1 (5 bases). Germline V gene sequence: CDR1 MNHNS, CDR2 SASEGT. The CDR3 has 11 residues. The germline V and J ends were trimmed by 7 bases and 2 bases, with 5 bases remaining between them.

Here the CDR3 DNA reads TGCGCCAGCAGTGATACGGGAGGAGAGGACGAGCAGTACTTC. Encoded protein: CASSDTGGEDEQYF. The chain has TRBV10-1 and TRBJ2-7, with 7 nucleotides matching TRBD2. The CDR3 is 14 residues long. V lost 3 bases to trimming and J lost 5 bases; unmatched junction nucleotides: 7. In germline, CDR1 is WNHNN, CDR2 SYGVQD (reference sequence).

The V call is TRBV20-1, the J call TRBJ1-5, with unresolved D. Germline V lookup: CDR1 DFQATT, CDR2 SNEGSKA (reference sequence). The CDR3 is 10 residues long. V was pared by 0 bases and J by 6 bases, with 0 bases between. CDR3 in amino acids: CSARDQPQHF. The CDR3 region has the DNA TGCAGTGCTAGAGATCAGCCCCAGCATTTT.

The rearrangement uses TRBV7-2 and TRBJ2-3; 9 bases agree with TRBD2. Germline V gives CDR1 SGHTA, CDR2 FQGNSA. Losses at the gene ends were 5 bases for V and 5 bases for J; bases not matched to a gene: 8. The CDR3 runs to 15 residues. CDR3 sequence: CASSAAGTSLDTQYF. CDR3 nucleotides: TGTGCCAGCAGCGCGGCCGGGACTAGCCTAGATACGCAGTATTTT.

The V call is TRBV6-5, the J call TRBJ2-7, with D perhaps matching TRBD2 (6 bases). CDR1 MNHEY and CDR2 SVGAGI come from the germline V gene. V was pared by 5 bases and J by 2 bases, with 16 bases between. The CDR3 consists of 15 residues. As DNA, the CDR3 is TGTGCCAGCAGTGTCAATGGGGAGGCCACCTACGAGCAGTACTTC. Its translation: CASSVNGEATYEQYF.

This CDR3 reads CASSPPSRQETQYF. The CDR3 DNA reads TGTGCCAGCTCACCACCTAGCAGGCAAGAGACCCAGTACTTC. The chain links TRBV18 to TRBJ2-5; D gene uncertain. Per the germline V gene, CDR1 is KGHSH and CDR2 is LQKENI. The CDR3 totals 14 residues. The germline V and J ends were trimmed by 0 bases and 2 bases, with 7 bases remaining between them.

This clone was observed a single time. The chain has TRBV5-6 and TRBJ1-1; D ambiguous. Trimming removed 7 bases from V and 0 bases from J, with 13 bases in between. This CDR3 has 14 amino acids. Germline CDR1 SGHDT, CDR2 YYEEEE. CDR3 DNA: TGTGCCAGCGATTTGGGGAACTTGAACACTGAAGCTTTCTTT. Translation: CASDLGNLNTEAFF.

The chain carries TRBV4-1 and TRBJ1-6; tentatively, D is TRBD1 (5 bases). V was trimmed by 6 bases and J by 8 bases, leaving 23 bases between them. CDR3 length: 17 residues. Germline CDR1 is MGHRA and CDR2 is YSYEKL. Written as DNA, the CDR3 is TGCGCCAGCAGTCCCACCGCCGGACTGGGGACGGATTCACCCCTCCACTTT. Translating it yields CASSPTAGLGTDSPLHF.

The chain joins TRBV5-4 to TRBJ2-1; D gene unclear. There are 17 residues in the CDR3. Trimming left V 4 bases short and J 0 bases short, with 17 bases between. The germline gives CDR1 SGHNT, CDR2 YYREEE (reference sequence). CDR3 sequence (DNA): TGTGCCAGCAGCAGACCAGGATACAGACTCTCCTACAATGAGCAGTTCTTC. This codes for CASSRPGYRLSYNEQFF.

The V gene is TRBV5-1, the J gene TRBJ2-7; 9 nucleotides agree with TRBD2. The CDR3 extends over 13 amino acids. J lost 0 bases, V lost 6 bases, and 1 base had no gene match. The V gene's germline CDR1 is SGHRS and CDR2 YFSETQ. The CDR3 sequence is CASTSGVSYEQYF. The CDR3, as DNA: TGCGCCAGCACTAGCGGGGTCTCCTACGAGCAGTACTTC.

The V call is TRBV7-9, the J call TRBJ2-5; 9 bases fit TRBD2. Per germline, CDR1 SEHNR and CDR2 FQNEAQ (reference sequence). This CDR3 contains 15 residues. The V segment lost 2 bases and the J segment 5 bases; nucleotides outside the gene matches: 6. CDR3 loop: CASSLPAGGQETQYF. In DNA form, the CDR3 reads TGTGCCAGCAGCTTACCTGCGGGAGGGCAGGAGACCCAGTACTTC. The entire variable domain, with the rest obtained from reference TRBV7-9 and TRBJ2-5, is as follows: DTGVSQNPRHKITKRGQNVTFRCDPISEHNRLYWYRQTLGQGPEFLTYFQNEAQLEKSRLLSDRFSAERPKGSFSTLEIQRTEQGDSAMYLCASSLPAGGQETQYFGPGTRLLVL.

CDR3 nucleotides: TGTGCTAGTGCCCCGGGACTAGCGGGGCCCCTCGATACGCAGTATTTT. It specifies CASAPGLAGPLDTQYF. V is TRBV12-5 and J is TRBJ2-3; 13 bases are a match to TRBD2. The CDR3 is made up of 16 amino acids. Germline values: CDR1 LGHNT, CDR2 FRNRAP. V dropped 7 bases and J dropped 6; count of bases not matched to a gene: 10.

The V gene is TRBV29-1, the J gene TRBJ1-2; a possible D gene is TRBD1 (5 bases). Trimming took off 0 bases at V and 0 bases at J, with 14 bases between the two ends. CDR1 is SQVTM, CDR2 ANQGSEA, per germline. CDR3 length: 16 amino acids. CDR3 in DNA: TGCAGCGTTGAAGATCCGGGGGTCAGCACTAACTATGGCTACACCTTC. Translating it yields CSVEDPGVSTNYGYTF.

The genes are TRBV21-1 and TRBJ2-1; the DNA was not used to check the table's D call, TRBD1. TRBV21-1 is termed a pseudogene. This CDR3 comprises 17 residues. In DNA, the CDR3 is TGTGCCAGCAGCAAAGCGGAGGGGGCCCGGGGTTTCAATGAGCAGTTCTTC. Its translation is CASSKAEGARGFNEQFF.

This clone came up a few times. The chain couples TRBV6-5 to TRBJ2-2; D remains ambiguous. CDR1 and CDR2 from the germline V gene are MNHEY and SVGAGI. This CDR3 spans 13 amino acids. Trimming cost V 0 bases and J 1 base, with 0 bases left between them. CDR3 protein: CASSYSNTGELFF. In DNA form, the CDR3 reads TGTGCCAGCAGTTACTCGAACACCGGGGAGCTGTTTTTT.

V is TRBV7-3 and J is TRBJ2-3, with D uncertain. The V end was cut by 3 bases, the J end by 4 bases, with 11 bases between. Germline loops: CDR1 SGHTA, CDR2 FQGTGA. The CDR3 is 14 amino acids. DNA of the CDR3: TGTGCCAGCAGCTTTGGCCCTTACGCAGATACGCAGTATTTT. Translating it yields CASSFGPYADTQYF.

The rearrangement links TRBV5-1 to TRBJ1-6; no firm D call. Deletions cut 0 bases from V and 10 bases from J, with 11 bases between. The CDR3 consists of 14 residues. CDR1 SGHRS and CDR2 YFSETQ come from the germline V gene. CDR3 sequence (DNA): TGCGCCAGCAGCTTGGTGGTGGGTTACTCACCCCTCCACTTT. Translation: CASSLVVGYSPLHF.

The chain recombines TRBV12-2 with TRBJ2-3; TRBD2 is taken as the D call from the table, unchecked against the DNA. TRBV12-2 is a recognized pseudogene. The CDR3 has 15 amino acids. CDR3 loop: CASRLTSGGADTQYF. The CDR3 bases are TGTGCAAGTCGCTTGACTAGCGGGGGGGCAGATACGCAGTATTTT.

The chain links TRBV19 to TRBJ2-7; no firm D call. V lost 4 bases and J lost 0, with 10 bases in between. CDR1 and CDR2 from the germline V gene are LNHDA and SQIVND (reference sequence). CDR3 length: 14 amino acids. CDR3 residues: CASSNYRDSYEQYF. The CDR3 nucleotides read TGTGCCAGTAGTAACTATCGAGACTCCTACGAGCAGTACTTC. The entire variable domain, with the rest obtained from reference TRBV19 and TRBJ2-7, is as follows: DGGITQSPKYLFRKEGQNVTLSCEQNLNHDAMYWYRQDPGQGLRLIYYSQIVNDFQKGDIAEGYSVSREKKESFPLTVTSAQKNPTAFYLCASSNYRDSYEQYFGPGTRLTVT.

This clone was seen a single time. This chain uses TRBV7-3 with TRBJ2-1; no firm D call. The germline V and J ends were trimmed by 5 bases and 8 bases, with 10 bases remaining between them. CDR1 SGHTA and CDR2 FQGTGA come from the germline V gene. The CDR3 consists of 12 residues. CDR3 nucleotide sequence: TGTGCCAGCAGCCTGCCTCAGGATGAGCAGTTCTTC. It translates to CASSLPQDEQFF.

This sequence joins TRBV14 and TRBJ2-3; 7 nucleotides agree with TRBD2. This CDR3 comprises 17 residues. Germline V CDR1 and CDR2: SGHDN, FVKESK. With V trimmed by 4 bases and J by 5 bases, 15 bases remained unmatched. Written as DNA, the CDR3 is TGTGCCAGCAGCCGAGAAAAAGCGGGGCTCCCTCTAGATACGCAGTATTTT. Amino acids: CASSREKAGLPLDTQYF.

V usage is TRBV7-2 and J usage is TRBJ2-7; TRBD1 matches at 7 bases. This CDR3 spans 14 amino acids. V was pared by 5 bases and J by 2 bases, with 6 bases of the junction left unmatched. Germline V gene data show CDR1 as SGHTA and CDR2 as FQGNSA. CDR3 amino acids: CASSVDRLTYEQYF. The CDR3 coding sequence is TGTGCCAGCAGCGTGGACAGGCTAACCTACGAGCAGTACTTC.

The gene calls are TRBV18 and TRBJ1-5; TRBD1 might be the D (6 bases). With 5 bases removed from V and 0 bases from J, the gap between germline ends came to 14 bases. The CDR3 spans 16 residues. The germline V gene encodes CDR1 KGHSH and CDR2 LQKENI. The CDR3 coding sequence is TGTGCCAGCTCAATGGACAGTCCTCATAGCAATCAGCCCCAGCATTTT. This codes for CASSMDSPHSNQPQHF.

The rearrangement links TRBV6-6 to TRBJ2-3; D is unclear. The CDR3 consists of 12 residues. Looked up from germline, CDR1 is MNHNY and CDR2 is SVGAGI (reference sequence). V was clipped by 2 bases and J by 4 bases, with 4 bases between them. The CDR3 bases are TGTGCCAGCAGTTACACATCAGATACGCAGTATTTT. Amino acid sequence: CASSYTSDTQYF.

The genes are TRBV25-1 and TRBJ2-1; D perhaps matches TRBD1 (6 bases). Germline values: CDR1 MGHDK, CDR2 SYGVNS. Trimming removed 6 bases from V and 5 bases from J, with 14 bases in between. This CDR3 is 14 amino acids long. The CDR3 spells CASSIVQGNNEQFF. CDR3 coding DNA: TGTGCCAGCAGCATAGTACAGGGAAACAATGAGCAGTTCTTC.

V is TRBV29-1 and J is TRBJ1-2; weak D call: TRBD1 (6 bases). There are 12 residues in the CDR3. The V and J ends lost 3 bases and 8 bases respectively, with 13 bases between them. From germline, CDR1 is SQVTM and CDR2 ANQGSEA. CDR3 nucleotide sequence: TGCAGCGTTGACGAGGGGGTCAGCGGCTACACCTTC. It is translated as CSVDEGVSGYTF.

Turning to this clone: Other nucleotide sequences from this sample produce the same CDR3. This rearrangement joins TRBV6-5 to TRBJ2-5; a weak D match, TRBD1 (5 bases). The CDR3 totals 16 residues. Trimming stripped 1 base from V and 1 base from J, with 13 bases between. Germline V gives CDR1 MNHEY, CDR2 SVGAGI. CDR3 amino acids: CASSYLIPGPQETQYF. Here the CDR3 DNA reads TGTGCCAGCAGTTACTTAATCCCAGGGCCCCAAGAGACCCAGTACTTC.

The chain joins TRBV2 to TRBJ2-4, with TRBD1 matching over 10 bases. This CDR3 has 13 residues. V was clipped by 4 bases and J by 7 bases; unmatched bases: 1. CDR1 and CDR2 from the germline V gene are SNHLY and FYNNEI. CDR3 sequence (DNA): TGTGCCAGCAGTGCGGACAGGGGGAACATTCAGTACTTC. The encoded protein is CASSADRGNIQYF.